This T cell receptor (beta chain) was documented in a study of blood T cell repertoires in COVID-19. Study background: Sources were T cells, B-cell-depleted T cells, or PBMCs; the material itself was cDNA or gDNA.

Cohort assignment relied on participant-reported clinical history. Assay used: immunoSEQ multiplex PCR; TCRdb lists only in-frame clones, some missing. Of fewer than 250,000 clones in the sample, 87% were seen once. Germline V gene lookup returns CDR1 SGHRS and CDR2 YFSETQ. The J segment lost 5 bases and the V segment lost 0 bases, leaving 13 bases of the junction unmatched. This CDR3 comprises 17 residues. The sequence was obtained from a young man in a cohort exposed to, infected with or recovered from COVID-19 (not recorded which). Sequences were obtained from PBMCs or T cells enriched from blood (not recorded which). The chain carries TRBV5-1 and TRBJ1-2; TRBD1 agrees at 7 bases. This CDR3 reads CASSLARGTAPRYGYTF. Written as DNA, the CDR3 is TGCGCCAGCAGCTTGGCCCGTGGGACAGCACCAAGATATGGCTACACCTTC.